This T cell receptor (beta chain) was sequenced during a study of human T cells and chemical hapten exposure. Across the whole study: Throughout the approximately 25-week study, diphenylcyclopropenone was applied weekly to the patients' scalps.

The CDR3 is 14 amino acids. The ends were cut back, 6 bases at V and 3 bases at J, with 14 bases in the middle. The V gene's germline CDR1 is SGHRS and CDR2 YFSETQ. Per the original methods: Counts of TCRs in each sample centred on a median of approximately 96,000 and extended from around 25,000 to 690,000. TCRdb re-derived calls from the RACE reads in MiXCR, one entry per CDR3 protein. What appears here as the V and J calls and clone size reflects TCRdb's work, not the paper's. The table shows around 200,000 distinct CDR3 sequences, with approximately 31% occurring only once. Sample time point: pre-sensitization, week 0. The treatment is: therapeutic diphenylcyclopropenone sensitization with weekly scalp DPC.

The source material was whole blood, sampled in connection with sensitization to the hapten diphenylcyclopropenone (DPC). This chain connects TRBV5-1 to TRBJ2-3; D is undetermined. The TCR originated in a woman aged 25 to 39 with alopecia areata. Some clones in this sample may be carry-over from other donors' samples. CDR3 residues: CASTYQHNTDTQYF. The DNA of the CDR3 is TGCGCCAGCACCTACCAACACAATACAGATACGCAGTATTTT.